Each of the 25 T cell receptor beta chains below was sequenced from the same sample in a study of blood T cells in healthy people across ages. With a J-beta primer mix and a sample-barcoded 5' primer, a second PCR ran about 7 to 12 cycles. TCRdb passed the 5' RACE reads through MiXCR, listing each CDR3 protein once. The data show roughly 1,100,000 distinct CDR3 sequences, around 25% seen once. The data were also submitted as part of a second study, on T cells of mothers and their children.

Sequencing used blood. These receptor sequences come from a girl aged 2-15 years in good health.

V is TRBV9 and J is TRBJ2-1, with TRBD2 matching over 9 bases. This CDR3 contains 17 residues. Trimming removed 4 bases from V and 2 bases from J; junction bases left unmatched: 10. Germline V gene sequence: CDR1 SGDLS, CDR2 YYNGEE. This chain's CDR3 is CASSHPGSSGAYNEQFF. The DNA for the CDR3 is TGTGCCAGCAGCCATCCCGGATCTAGCGGGGCCTACAATGAGCAGTTCTTC.

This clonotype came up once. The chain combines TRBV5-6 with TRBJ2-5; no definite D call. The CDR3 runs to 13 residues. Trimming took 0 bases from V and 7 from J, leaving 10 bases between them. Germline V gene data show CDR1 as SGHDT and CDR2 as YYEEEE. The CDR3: CASSLEGWSTQYF. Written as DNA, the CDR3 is TGTGCCAGCAGCTTGGAAGGGTGGTCGACCCAGTACTTC.

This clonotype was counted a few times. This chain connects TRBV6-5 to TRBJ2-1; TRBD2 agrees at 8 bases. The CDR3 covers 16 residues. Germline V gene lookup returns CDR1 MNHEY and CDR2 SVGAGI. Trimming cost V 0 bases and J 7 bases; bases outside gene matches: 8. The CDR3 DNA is TGTGCCAGCAGTTACTCGGCGGGGGGCCGTAGGAATGAGCAGTTCTTC. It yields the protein CASSYSAGGRRNEQFF.

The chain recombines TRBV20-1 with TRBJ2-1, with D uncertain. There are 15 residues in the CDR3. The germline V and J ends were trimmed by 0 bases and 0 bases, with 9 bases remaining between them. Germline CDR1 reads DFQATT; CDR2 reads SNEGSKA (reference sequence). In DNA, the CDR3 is TGCAGTGCTAGAGACAGCCTTAGCTCCTACAATGAGCAGTTCTTC. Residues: CSARDSLSSYNEQFF.

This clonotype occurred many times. CDR3 in DNA: TGCAGCGTCACCCGGGCGACGGGGGAGTACCAAGAGACCCAGTACTTC. Protein: CSVTRATGEYQETQYF. The rearrangement joins TRBV29-1 to TRBJ2-5; maybe TRBD2 (6 bases). In germline, CDR1 is SQVTM, CDR2 ANQGSEA. CDR3 length: 16 residues. V was shortened by 6 bases and J by 0 bases, with 20 bases between the two germline ends.

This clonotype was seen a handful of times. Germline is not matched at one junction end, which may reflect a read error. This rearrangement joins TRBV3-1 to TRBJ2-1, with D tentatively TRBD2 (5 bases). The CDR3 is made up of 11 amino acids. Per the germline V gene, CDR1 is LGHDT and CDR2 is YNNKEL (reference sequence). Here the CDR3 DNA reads TGTGCCAGCAGCCCTGGGAGTGAGCGGTTCTTC. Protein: CASSPGSERFF.

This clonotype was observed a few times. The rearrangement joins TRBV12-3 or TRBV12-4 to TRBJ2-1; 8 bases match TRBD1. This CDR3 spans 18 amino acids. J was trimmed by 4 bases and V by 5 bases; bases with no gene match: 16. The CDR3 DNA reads TGTGCCAGCAGTCTAAGGGGGGTTGGACAGGGTCCATACAATGAGCAGTTCTTC. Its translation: CASSLRGVGQGPYNEQFF.

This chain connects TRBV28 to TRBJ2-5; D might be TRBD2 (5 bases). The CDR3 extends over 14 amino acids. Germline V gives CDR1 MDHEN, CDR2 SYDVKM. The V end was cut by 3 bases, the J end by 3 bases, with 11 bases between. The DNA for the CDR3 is TGTGCCAGCAGTTTCTACTTGGGAGAAGAGACCCAGTACTTC. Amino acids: CASSFYLGEETQYF.

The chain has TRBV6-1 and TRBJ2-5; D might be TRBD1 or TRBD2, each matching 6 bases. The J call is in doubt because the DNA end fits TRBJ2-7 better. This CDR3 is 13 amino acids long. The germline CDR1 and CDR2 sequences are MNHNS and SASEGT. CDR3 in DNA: TGTGCCAGCAGTGTGTCGGGGGCTCCCGAGCAGTACTTC. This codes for CASSVSGAPEQYF.

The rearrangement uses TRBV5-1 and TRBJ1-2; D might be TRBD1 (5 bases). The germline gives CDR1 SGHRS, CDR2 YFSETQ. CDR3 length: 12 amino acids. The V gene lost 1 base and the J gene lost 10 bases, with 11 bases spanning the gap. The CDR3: CASSLTRDAYTF. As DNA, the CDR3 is TGCGCCAGCAGCTTGACCAGGGATGCCTACACCTTC.

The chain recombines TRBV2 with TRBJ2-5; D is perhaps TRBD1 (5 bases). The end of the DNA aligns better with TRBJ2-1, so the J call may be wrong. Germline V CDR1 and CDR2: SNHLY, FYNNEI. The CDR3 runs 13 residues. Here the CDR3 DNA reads TGTGCCAGCCCATCCCAGGGCCAGACCAAGCAGTTCTTC. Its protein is CASPSQGQTKQFF.

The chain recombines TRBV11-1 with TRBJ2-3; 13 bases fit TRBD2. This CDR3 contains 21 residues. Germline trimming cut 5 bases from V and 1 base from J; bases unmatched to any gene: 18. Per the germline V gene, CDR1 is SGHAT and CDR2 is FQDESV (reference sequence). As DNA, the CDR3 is TGTGCCAGCAGCCCCTTATGGACTAGCGGGAGAAAAGGGTGGGGCACAGATACGCAGTATTTT. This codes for CASSPLWTSGRKGWGTDTQYF.

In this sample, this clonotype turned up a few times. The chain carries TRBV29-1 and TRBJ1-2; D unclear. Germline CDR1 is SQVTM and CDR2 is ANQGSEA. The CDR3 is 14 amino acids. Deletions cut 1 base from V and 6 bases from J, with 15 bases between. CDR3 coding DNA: TGCAGCGTTGAAGTCGCCACTGATTCGAATGGCTACACCTTC. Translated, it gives CSVEVATDSNGYTF.

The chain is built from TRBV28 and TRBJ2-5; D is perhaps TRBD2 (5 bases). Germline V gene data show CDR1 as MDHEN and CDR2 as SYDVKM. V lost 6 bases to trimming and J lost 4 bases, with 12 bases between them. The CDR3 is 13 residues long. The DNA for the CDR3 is TGTGCCAGCAGCTCGGAGGCTGCAGAGACCCAGTACTTC. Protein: CASSSEAAETQYF. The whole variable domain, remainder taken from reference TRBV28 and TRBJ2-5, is DVKVTQSSRYLVKRTGEKVFLECVQDMDHENMFWYRQDPGLGLRLIYFSYDVKMKEKGDIPEGYSVSREKKERFSLILESASTNQTSMYLCASSSEAAETQYFGPGTRLLVL.

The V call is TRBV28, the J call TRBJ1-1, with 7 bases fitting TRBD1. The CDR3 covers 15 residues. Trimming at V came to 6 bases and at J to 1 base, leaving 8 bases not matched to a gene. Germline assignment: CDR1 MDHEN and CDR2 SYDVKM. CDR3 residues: CASRGTGAGNTEAFF. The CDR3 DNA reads TGTGCCAGCAGGGGAACAGGGGCTGGGAACACTGAAGCTTTCTTT.

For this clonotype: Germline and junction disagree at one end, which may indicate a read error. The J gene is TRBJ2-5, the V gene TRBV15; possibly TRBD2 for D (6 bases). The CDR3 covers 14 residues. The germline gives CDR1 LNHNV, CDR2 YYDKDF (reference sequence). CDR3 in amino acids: CAASSRDLQETQYF. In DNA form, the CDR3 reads TGTGCCGCCAGCAGCCGGGACTTACAAGAGACCCAGTACTTC.

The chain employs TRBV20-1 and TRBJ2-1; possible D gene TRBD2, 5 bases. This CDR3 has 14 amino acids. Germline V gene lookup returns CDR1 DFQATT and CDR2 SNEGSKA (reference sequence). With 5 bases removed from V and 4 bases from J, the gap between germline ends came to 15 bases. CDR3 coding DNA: TGCAGTGCTGAGGACTCATCGGGATACAATGAGCAGTTCTTC. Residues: CSAEDSSGYNEQFF.

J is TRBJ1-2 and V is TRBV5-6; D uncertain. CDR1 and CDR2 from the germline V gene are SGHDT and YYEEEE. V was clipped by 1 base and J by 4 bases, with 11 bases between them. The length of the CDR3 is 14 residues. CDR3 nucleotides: TGTGCCAGCAGCTTGAGAGAACTCAGCTATGGCTACACCTTC. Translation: CASSLRELSYGYTF.

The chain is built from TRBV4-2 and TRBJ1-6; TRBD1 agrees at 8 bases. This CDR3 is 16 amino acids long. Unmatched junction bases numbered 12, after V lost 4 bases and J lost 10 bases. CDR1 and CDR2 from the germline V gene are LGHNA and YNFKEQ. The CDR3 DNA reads TGTGCCAGCAGCCCCCAACAGGGGGATCAAGCGTCACCCCTCCACTTT. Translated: CASSPQQGDQASPLHF.

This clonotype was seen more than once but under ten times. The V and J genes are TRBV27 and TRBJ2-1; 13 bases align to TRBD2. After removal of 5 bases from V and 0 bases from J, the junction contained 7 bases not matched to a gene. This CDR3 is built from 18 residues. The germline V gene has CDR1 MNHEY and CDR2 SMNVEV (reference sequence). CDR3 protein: CASSDTSGRASSYNEQFF. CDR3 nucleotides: TGTGCCAGCAGTGATACTAGCGGGAGGGCGAGCTCCTACAATGAGCAGTTCTTC.

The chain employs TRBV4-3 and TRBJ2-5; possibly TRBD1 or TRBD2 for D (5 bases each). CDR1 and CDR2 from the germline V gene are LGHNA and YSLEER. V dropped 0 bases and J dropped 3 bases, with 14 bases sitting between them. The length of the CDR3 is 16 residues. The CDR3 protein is CASSQEGRGTEETQYF. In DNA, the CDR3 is TGCGCCAGCAGCCAAGAGGGGAGAGGGACGGAAGAGACCCAGTACTTC.

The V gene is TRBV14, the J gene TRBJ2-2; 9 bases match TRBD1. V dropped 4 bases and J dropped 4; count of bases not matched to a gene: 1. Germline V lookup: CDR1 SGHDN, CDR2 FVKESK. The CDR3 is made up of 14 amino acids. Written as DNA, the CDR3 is TGTGCCAGCAGCCGGGACAGGGCCACCGGGGAGCTGTTTTTT. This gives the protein CASSRDRATGELFF.

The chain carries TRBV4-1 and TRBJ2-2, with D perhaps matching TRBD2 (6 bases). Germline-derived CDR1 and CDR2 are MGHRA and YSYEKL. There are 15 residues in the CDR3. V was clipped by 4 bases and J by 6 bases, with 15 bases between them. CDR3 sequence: CASSRGGTGSGELFF. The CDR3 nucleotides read TGCGCCAGCAGCCGTGGAGGGACCGGATCCGGGGAGCTGTTTTTT.

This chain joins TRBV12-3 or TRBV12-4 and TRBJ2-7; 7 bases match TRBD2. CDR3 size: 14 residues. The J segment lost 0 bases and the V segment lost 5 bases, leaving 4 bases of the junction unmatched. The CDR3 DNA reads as TGTGCCAGCAGTGAAACTAGCGACTCCTACGAGCAGTACTTC. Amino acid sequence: CASSETSDSYEQYF.

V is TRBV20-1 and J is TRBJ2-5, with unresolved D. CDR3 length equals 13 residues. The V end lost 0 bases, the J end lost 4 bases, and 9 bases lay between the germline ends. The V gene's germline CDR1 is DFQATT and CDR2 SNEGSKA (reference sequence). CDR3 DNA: TGCAGTGCTAGAGATCCCCGAGGAGAGACCCAGTACTTC. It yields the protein CSARDPRGETQYF.